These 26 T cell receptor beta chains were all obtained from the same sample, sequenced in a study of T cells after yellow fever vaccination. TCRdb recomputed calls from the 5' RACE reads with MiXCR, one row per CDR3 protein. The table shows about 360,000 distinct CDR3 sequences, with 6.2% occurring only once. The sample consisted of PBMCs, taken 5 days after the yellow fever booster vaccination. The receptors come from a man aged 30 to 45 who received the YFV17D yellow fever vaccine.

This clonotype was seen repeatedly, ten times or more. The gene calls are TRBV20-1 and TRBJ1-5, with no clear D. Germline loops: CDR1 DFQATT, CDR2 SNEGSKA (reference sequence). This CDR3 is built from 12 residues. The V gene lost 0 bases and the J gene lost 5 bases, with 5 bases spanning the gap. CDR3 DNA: TGCAGTGCTAGAGATGGTGATCAGCCCCAGCATTTT. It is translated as CSARDGDQPQHF.

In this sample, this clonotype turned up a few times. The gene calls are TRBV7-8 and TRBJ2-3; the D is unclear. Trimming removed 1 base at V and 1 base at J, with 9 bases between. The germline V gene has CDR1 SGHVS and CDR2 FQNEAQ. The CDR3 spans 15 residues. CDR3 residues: CASSLEGHGTDTQYF. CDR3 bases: TGTGCCAGCAGCTTAGAAGGCCACGGCACAGATACGCAGTATTTT.

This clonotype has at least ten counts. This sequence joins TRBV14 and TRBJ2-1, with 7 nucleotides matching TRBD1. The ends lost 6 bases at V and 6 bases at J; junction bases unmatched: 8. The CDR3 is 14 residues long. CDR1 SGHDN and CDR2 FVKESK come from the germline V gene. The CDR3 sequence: CASRPQGRGNEQFF. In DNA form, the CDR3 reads TGTGCCAGCAGGCCACAGGGGCGCGGCAATGAGCAGTTCTTC.

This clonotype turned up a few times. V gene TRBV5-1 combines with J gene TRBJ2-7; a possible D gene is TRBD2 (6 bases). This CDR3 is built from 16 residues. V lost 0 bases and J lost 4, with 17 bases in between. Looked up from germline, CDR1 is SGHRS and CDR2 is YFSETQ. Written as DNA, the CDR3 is TGCGCCAGCAGCTTGGACCTGACTAGTCAAGGATACGAGCAGTACTTC. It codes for CASSLDLTSQGYEQYF.

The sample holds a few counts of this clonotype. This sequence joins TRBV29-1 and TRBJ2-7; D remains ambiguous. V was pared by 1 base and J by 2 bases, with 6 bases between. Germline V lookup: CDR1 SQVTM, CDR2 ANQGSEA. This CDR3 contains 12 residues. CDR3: CSVEAQPYEQYF. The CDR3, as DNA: TGCAGCGTTGAAGCCCAGCCCTACGAGCAGTACTTC.

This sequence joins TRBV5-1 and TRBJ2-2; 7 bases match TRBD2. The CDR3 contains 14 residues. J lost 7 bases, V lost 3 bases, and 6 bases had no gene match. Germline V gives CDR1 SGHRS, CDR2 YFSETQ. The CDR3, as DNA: TGCGCCAGCAGCTCTAGGGCGGGAGTCGGGGAGCTGTTTTTT. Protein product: CASSSRAGVGELFF.

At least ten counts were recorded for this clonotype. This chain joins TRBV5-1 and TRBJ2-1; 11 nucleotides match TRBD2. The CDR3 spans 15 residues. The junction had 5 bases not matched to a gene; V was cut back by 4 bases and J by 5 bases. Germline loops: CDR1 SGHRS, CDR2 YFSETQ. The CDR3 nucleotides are TGCGCCAGCAGCGCCCTAGCGGGAGGAAACAATGAGCAGTTCTTC. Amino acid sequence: CASSALAGGNNEQFF. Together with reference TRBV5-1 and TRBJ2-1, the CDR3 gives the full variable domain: KAGVTQTPRYLIKTRGQQVTLSCSPISGHRSVSWYQQTPGQGLQFLFEYFSETQRNKGNFPGRFSGRQFSNSRSEMNVSTLELGDSALYLCASSALAGGNNEQFFGPGTRLTVL.

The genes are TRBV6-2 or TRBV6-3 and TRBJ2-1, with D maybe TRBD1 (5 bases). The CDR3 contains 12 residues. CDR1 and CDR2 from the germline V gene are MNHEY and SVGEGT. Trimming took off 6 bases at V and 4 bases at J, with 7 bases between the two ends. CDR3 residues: CASRDMYNEQFF. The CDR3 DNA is TGTGCCAGCAGGGACATGTACAATGAGCAGTTCTTC.

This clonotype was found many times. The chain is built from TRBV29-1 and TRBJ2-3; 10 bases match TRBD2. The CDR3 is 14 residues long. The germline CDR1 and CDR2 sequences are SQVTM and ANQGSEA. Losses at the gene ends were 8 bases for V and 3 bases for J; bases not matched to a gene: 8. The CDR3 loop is CSLSGGVLTDTQYF. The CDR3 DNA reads TGCAGCCTAAGCGGGGGGGTACTTACAGATACGCAGTATTTT.

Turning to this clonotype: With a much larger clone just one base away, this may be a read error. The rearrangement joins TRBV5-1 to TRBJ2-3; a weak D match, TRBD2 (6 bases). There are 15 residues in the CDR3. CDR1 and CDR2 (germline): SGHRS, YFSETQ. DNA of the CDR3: TGCGCCAGCAGCCCTGGGACCGAGGGCGGGGATACGCGGTATTTT. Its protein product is CASSPGTEGGDTRYF.

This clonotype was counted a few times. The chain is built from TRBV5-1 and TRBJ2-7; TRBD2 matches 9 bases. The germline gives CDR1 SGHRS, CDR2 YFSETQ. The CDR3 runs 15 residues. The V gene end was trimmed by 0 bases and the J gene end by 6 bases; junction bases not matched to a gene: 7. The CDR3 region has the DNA TGCGCCAGCAGCTTGGGAGCGGGAGGCCCCCCCGAGCAGTACTTC. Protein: CASSLGAGGPPEQYF. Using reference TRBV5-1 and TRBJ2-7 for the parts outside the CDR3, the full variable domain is KAGVTQTPRYLIKTRGQQVTLSCSPISGHRSVSWYQQTPGQGLQFLFEYFSETQRNKGNFPGRFSGRQFSNSRSEMNVSTLELGDSALYLCASSLGAGGPPEQYFGPGTRLTVT.

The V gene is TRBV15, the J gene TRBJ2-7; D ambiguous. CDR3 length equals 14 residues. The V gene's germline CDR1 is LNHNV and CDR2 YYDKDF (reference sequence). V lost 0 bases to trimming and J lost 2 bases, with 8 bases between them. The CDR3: CATSRDPGPYEQYF. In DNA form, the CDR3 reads TGTGCCACCAGCAGAGATCCGGGTCCCTACGAGCAGTACTTC.

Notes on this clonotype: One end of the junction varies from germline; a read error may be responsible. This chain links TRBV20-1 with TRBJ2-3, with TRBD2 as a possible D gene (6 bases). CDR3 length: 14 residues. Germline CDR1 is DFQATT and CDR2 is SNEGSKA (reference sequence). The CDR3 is CCATQRGAGDTQYF. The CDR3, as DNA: TGCTGTGCTACGCAGAGGGGAGCGGGAGATACGCAGTATTTT.

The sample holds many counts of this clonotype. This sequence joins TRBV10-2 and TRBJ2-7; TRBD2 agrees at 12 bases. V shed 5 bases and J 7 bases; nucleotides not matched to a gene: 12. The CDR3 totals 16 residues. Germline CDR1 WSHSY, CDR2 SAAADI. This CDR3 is CASSLVRLAGALEQYF. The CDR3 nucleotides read TGCGCCAGCAGTCTTGTCAGACTAGCGGGAGCCTTGGAGCAGTACTTC.

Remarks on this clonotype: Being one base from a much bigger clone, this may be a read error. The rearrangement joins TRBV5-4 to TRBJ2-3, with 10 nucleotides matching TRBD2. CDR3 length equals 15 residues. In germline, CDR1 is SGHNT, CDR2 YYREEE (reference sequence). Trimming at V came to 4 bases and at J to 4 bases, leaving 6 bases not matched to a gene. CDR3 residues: CASSPGTSEADTQYF. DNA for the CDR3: TGTGCCAGCAGCCCCGGGACTAGCGAAGCAGATACGCAGTATTTT.

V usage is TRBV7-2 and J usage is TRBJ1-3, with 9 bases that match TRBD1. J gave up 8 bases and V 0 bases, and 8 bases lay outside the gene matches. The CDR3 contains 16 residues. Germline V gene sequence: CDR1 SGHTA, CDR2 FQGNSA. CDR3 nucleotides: TGTGCCAGCAGCTTAGCCTCCCTGACAGGGGGTTACACCATATATTTT. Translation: CASSLASLTGGYTIYF.

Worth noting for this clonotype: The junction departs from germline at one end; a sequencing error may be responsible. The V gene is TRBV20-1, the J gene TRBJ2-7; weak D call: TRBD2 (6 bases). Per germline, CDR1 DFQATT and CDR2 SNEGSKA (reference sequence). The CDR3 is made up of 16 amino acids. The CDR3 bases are TGCTGTGCTTTATTCCTCGGTCGGGGGAGTGTTACCGAGCAGTACTTC. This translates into CCALFLGRGSVTEQYF.

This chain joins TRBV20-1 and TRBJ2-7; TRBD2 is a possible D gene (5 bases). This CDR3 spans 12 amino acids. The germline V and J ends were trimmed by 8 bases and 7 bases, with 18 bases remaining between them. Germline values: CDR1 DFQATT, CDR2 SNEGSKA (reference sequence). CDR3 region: CSFKSGPGEQYF. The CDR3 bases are TGCAGTTTCAAGAGCGGTCCCGGGGAGCAGTACTTC.

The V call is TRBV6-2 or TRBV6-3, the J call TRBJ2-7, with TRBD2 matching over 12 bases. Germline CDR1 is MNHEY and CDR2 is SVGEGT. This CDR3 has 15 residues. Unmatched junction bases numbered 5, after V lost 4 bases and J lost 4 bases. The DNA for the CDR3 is TGTGCCAGCAGTTCTGCGACTAGCGGGAGATACGAGCAGTACTTC. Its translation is CASSSATSGRYEQYF.

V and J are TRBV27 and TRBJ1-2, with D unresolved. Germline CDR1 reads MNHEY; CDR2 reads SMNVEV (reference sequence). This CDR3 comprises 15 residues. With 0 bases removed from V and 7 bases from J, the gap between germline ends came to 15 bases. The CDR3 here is CASSLSPPAGFGYTF. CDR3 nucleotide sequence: TGTGCCAGCAGTTTATCTCCGCCGGCCGGGTTTGGCTACACCTTC.

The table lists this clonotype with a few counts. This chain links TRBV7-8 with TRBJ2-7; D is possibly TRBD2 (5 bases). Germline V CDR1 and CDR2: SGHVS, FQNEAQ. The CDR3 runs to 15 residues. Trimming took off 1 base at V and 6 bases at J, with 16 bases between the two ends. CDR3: CASSLDARGISEQYF. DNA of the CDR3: TGTGCCAGCAGCTTAGACGCCCGGGGAATTAGCGAGCAGTACTTC. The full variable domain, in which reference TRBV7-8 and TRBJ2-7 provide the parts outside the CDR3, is GAGVSQSPRYKVAKRGQDVALRCDPISGHVSLFWYQQALGQGPEFLTYFQNEAQLDKSGLPSDRFFAERPEGSVSTLKIQRTQQEDSAVYLCASSLDARGISEQYFGPGTRLTVT.

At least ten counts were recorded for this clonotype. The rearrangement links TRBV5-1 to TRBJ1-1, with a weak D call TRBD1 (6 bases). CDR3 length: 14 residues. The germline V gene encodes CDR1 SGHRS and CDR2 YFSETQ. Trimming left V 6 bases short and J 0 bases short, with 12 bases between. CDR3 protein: CASTTTGMNTEAFF. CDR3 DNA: TGCGCCAGCACTACCACAGGGATGAACACTGAAGCTTTCTTT. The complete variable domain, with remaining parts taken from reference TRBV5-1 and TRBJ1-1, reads KAGVTQTPRYLIKTRGQQVTLSCSPISGHRSVSWYQQTPGQGLQFLFEYFSETQRNKGNFPGRFSGRQFSNSRSEMNVSTLELGDSALYLCASTTTGMNTEAFFGQGTRLTVV.

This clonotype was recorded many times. The CDR3 DNA reads TGTGCCAGCAGCAAAGCGCAGACAGGGGGTCTGTACGAGCAGTACTTC. Translation: CASSKAQTGGLYEQYF. The chain is built from TRBV21-1 and TRBJ2-7; the table's D gene call, TRBD1, was not cross checked with the DNA. TRBV21-1 is a pseudogene. The CDR3 loop spans 16 amino acids.

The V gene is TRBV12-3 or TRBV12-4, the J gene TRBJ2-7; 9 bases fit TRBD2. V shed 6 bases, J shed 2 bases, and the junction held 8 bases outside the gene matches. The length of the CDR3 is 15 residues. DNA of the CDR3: TGTGCCAGCAGCCCTAGCGGGGTGATTGCCTACGAGCAGTACTTC. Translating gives CASSPSGVIAYEQYF.

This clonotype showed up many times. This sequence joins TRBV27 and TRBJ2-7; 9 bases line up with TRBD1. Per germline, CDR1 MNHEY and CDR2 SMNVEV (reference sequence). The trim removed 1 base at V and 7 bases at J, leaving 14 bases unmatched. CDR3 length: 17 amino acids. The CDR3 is CASSLWGQGGTTGEQYF. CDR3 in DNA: TGTGCCAGCAGTTTATGGGGACAGGGAGGGACAACGGGTGAGCAGTACTTC.

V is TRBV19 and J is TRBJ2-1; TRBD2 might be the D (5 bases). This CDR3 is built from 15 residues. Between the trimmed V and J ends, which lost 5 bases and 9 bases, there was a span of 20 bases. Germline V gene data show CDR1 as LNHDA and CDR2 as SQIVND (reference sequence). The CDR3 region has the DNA TGTGCCAGTAGTTCCGCCGGGAAAAGGGTTGCTGAGCAGTTCTTC. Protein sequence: CASSSAGKRVAEQFF.